The 11 T cell receptor beta chains below come from one sample, sequenced in a study of control samples from healthy donors and cancer patients. The repertoire was sequenced with immunoSEQ multiplex PCR; TCRdb's copy has only in-frame clones and lacks some. The table lists about 42,000 clones, over 80% of them singletons. The sample consisted of blood. The receptors come from a man in his 60s in good health.

The chain couples TRBV30 to TRBJ2-5, with D maybe TRBD1 (6 bases). The CDR3 loop spans 18 amino acids. The V gene lost 0 bases and the J gene lost 7 bases, with 27 bases spanning the gap. Germline assignment: CDR1 GTSNPN and CDR2 SVGIG (reference sequence). CDR3 in DNA: TGTGCCTGGAGTGTACGCAGGGGCGAGGGATCGGCGGTAGGGACCCAGTACTTC. Amino acids: CAWSVRRGEGSAVGTQYF.

The V call is TRBV5-5, the J call TRBJ1-6; D is possibly TRBD1 (5 bases). Germline lookup yields CDR1 SGHKS and CDR2 YYEKEE (reference sequence). This CDR3 has 17 amino acids. V gave up 0 bases and J gave up 7 bases, with 17 bases separating them. The CDR3 reads CASSLDPGVGLNSPLHF. For the CDR3, the DNA is TGTGCCAGCAGCTTGGACCCGGGGGTAGGGTTAAATTCACCCCTCCACTTT.

V gene TRBV28 combines with J gene TRBJ2-7, with 8 bases lining up with TRBD1. With 8 bases clipped from V and 7 bases from J, the junction kept 19 bases outside the gene matches. CDR1 MDHEN and CDR2 SYDVKM come from the germline V gene. This CDR3 is built from 16 residues. The CDR3 nucleotides read TGTGCCAGCGGAGCTTCAGGGGGCTCGGCTATTAAAGAGCAGTACTTC. Translation gives CASGASGGSAIKEQYF.

This chain joins TRBV2 and TRBJ1-5, with D unclear. Trimming shortened V by 4 bases and J by 4 bases, and 8 bases separated the two germline ends. Germline CDR1 SNHLY, CDR2 FYNNEI. This CDR3 has 13 residues. The CDR3, as DNA: TGTGCCAGCAGTGCATCCAGGAATCAGCCCCAGCATTTT. This translates into CASSASRNQPQHF.

The chain is built from TRBV27 and TRBJ2-5; 13 nucleotides align to TRBD2. The V segment lost 6 bases and the J segment 5 bases; nucleotides outside the gene matches: 6. The V gene's germline CDR1 is MNHEY and CDR2 SMNVEV (reference sequence). The CDR3 has 15 residues. CDR3 coding DNA: TGTGCCAGCAGAACCGGACTAGCGGGAGAGGAGACCCAGTACTTC. As protein: CASRTGLAGEETQYF.

The gene calls are TRBV19 and TRBJ2-5; TRBD1 matches 8 bases. J lost 4 bases, V lost 3 bases, and 4 bases had no gene match. The CDR3 extends over 14 amino acids. Germline lookup yields CDR1 LNHDA and CDR2 SQIVND (reference sequence). The CDR3 nucleotides read TGTGCCAGTAGTATGTCCAGGGGGCGAGAGACCCAGTACTTC. Protein sequence: CASSMSRGRETQYF.

This clone appeared once. V gene TRBV5-1 combines with J gene TRBJ2-1; 13 bases map to TRBD2. V gave up 1 base and J gave up 10 bases; unmatched junction bases: 11. Germline assignment: CDR1 SGHRS and CDR2 YFSETQ. The CDR3 extends over 17 amino acids. Written as DNA, the CDR3 is TGCGCCAGCAGCTTGCATTTCACTAGCGGGAGGGATAAGGAGCAGTTCTTC. Residues: CASSLHFTSGRDKEQFF.

V is TRBV4-1 and J is TRBJ2-1; 7 bases align to TRBD2. The J segment lost 10 bases and the V segment lost 4 bases, leaving 7 bases of the junction unmatched. This CDR3 has 13 amino acids. The germline CDR1 and CDR2 sequences are MGHRA and YSYEKL. The CDR3 here is CASSPGEGWEQFF. As DNA, the CDR3 is TGCGCCAGCAGCCCCGGGGAGGGGTGGGAGCAGTTCTTC.

In this sample, this clone turned up once. The rearrangement uses TRBV30 and TRBJ2-5, with TRBD1 as a possible D gene (5 bases). CDR3 length equals 13 residues. Germline CDR1 GTSNPN, CDR2 SVGIG (reference sequence). Trimming left V 3 bases short and J 1 base short, with 9 bases between. The CDR3 DNA reads as TGTGCCTGGAGCCGACAGTTCCAAGAGACCCAGTACTTC. Its translation is CAWSRQFQETQYF.

This chain links TRBV18 with TRBJ2-5; D may correspond to TRBD1 or TRBD2 (5 bases each). The CDR3 length is 12 residues. The V end was cut by 5 bases, the J end by 3 bases, with 7 bases between. Germline CDR1 reads KGHSH; CDR2 reads LQKENI. The CDR3 DNA reads TGTGCCAGCTCAAGAGGGGAAGAGACCCAGTACTTC. Its protein is CASSRGEETQYF.

The V and J genes are TRBV19 and TRBJ1-5, with 8 bases identical to TRBD1. The V segment lost 4 bases and the J segment 6 bases; nucleotides outside the gene matches: 5. The CDR3 covers 14 residues. The germline V gene encodes CDR1 LNHDA and CDR2 SQIVND (reference sequence). CDR3 in amino acids: CASSKAGGTQPQHF. Here the CDR3 DNA reads TGTGCCAGTAGTAAGGCAGGGGGCACTCAGCCCCAGCATTTT.